These 19 T cell receptor beta chains originate from one sample sequenced in a study of T cells after yellow fever vaccination. TCRdb redid the calling of the 5' RACE reads with MiXCR, one entry per CDR3 protein. Of some 560,000 distinct CDR3 sequences listed, over 15% are singletons. The sample in question was PBMCs, obtained 15 days after the yellow fever booster vaccination. These receptors all stem from a man under 40 who received the YFV17D yellow fever vaccine.

The DNA for the CDR3 is TGTGCCAGCAGGACCCGAGGGGCTGGGGCCAACGTCCTGACTTTC. This encodes CASRTRGAGANVLTF. The V gene is TRBV12-3 or TRBV12-4, the J gene TRBJ2-6; D tentatively fits TRBD1 or TRBD2 (5 bases each). V was cut by 6 bases and J by 2 bases, with 11 bases left in between. CDR3 length equals 15 residues.

The gene calls are TRBV18 and TRBJ1-1, with a possible D match to TRBD1 (5 bases). The germline V and J ends were trimmed by 6 bases and 0 bases, with 11 bases remaining between them. The CDR3 runs to 14 residues. Germline CDR1 and CDR2: KGHSH and LQKENI. Here the CDR3 reads CASSPDSMNTEAFF. The CDR3 nucleotides are TGTGCCAGCTCTCCAGACAGCATGAACACTGAAGCTTTCTTT.

The chain recombines TRBV7-2 with TRBJ2-1; 7 nucleotides match TRBD2. The CDR3 covers 16 residues. Per germline, CDR1 SGHTA and CDR2 FQGNSA. V gave up 5 bases and J gave up 4 bases; unmatched junction bases: 11. The CDR3 spells CASSTGLEPEYNEQFF. CDR3 sequence (DNA): TGTGCCAGCAGCACCGGACTAGAGCCTGAGTACAATGAGCAGTTCTTC.

This clonotype appeared many times. CDR3 in amino acids: CSARLRGMGTDTQYF. CDR3 sequence (DNA): TGCAGTGCTAGATTGCGGGGAATGGGCACAGATACGCAGTATTTT. J is TRBJ2-3 and V is TRBV20-1, with D perhaps TRBD2 (6 bases). Per the germline V gene, CDR1 is DFQATT and CDR2 is SNEGSKA (reference sequence). V dropped 2 bases and J dropped 1 base, with 13 bases sitting between them. This CDR3 has 15 residues.

This clonotype was seen a handful of times. The chain joins TRBV12-3 or TRBV12-4 to TRBJ2-4; D remains ambiguous. Trimming shortened V by 7 bases and J by 6 bases, and 7 bases separated the two germline ends. The CDR3 has 11 amino acids. CDR3 region: CASTLGNIQYF. CDR3 in DNA: TGTGCCAGCACCTTGGGAAACATTCAGTACTTC.

This clonotype was seen a handful of times. This chain links TRBV14 with TRBJ2-7; the D is unclear. The CDR3 runs to 14 residues. V was clipped by 1 base and J by 6 bases, with 13 bases between them. Germline V gene sequence: CDR1 SGHDN, CDR2 FVKESK. CDR3 sequence reads: CASSQVESRGEQYF. The CDR3, as DNA: TGTGCCAGCAGCCAAGTGGAGTCCAGAGGCGAGCAGTACTTC.

The rearrangement uses TRBV4-3 and TRBJ2-1, with 8 bases that match TRBD2. Germline V gene data show CDR1 as LGHNA and CDR2 as YSLEER. V dropped 5 bases and J dropped 2; count of bases not matched to a gene: 11. CDR3 length: 17 residues. The CDR3 coding sequence is TGCGCCAGCAGCTCGGAGCCGGGACTAGGAGCCTACAATGAGCAGTTCTTC. It encodes CASSSEPGLGAYNEQFF.

V is TRBV6-1 and J is TRBJ2-2; 7 positions match TRBD1. The CDR3 extends over 14 amino acids. V gave up 5 bases and J gave up 4 bases; unmatched junction bases: 4. Germline-derived CDR1 and CDR2 are MNHNS and SASEGT. The CDR3 DNA reads TGTGCCAGCAGTCAGACAGGGATCACCGGGGAGCTGTTTTTT. Translation gives CASSQTGITGELFF.

This clonotype showed up just a few times. Here the CDR3 DNA reads TGCAGTGCTAGCCTAGGGGCGAGCAATCAGCCCCAGCATTTT. Its translation: CSASLGASNQPQHF. The chain is built from TRBV20-1 and TRBJ1-5; a weak D match, TRBD1 (5 bases). CDR3 length equals 14 residues. The germline gives CDR1 DFQATT, CDR2 SNEGSKA (reference sequence). V lost 3 bases and J lost 1, with 10 bases in between.

This clonotype was counted between two and nine times. The chain couples TRBV5-1 to TRBJ1-2; 9 bases are a match to TRBD1. This CDR3 contains 15 residues. V lost 5 bases and J lost 5; bases outside the gene matches: 10. Per the germline V gene, CDR1 is SGHRS and CDR2 is YFSETQ. CDR3 DNA: TGCGCCAGCAGTGGACAGGGGTTGAGTACGTATGGCTACACCTTC. It encodes CASSGQGLSTYGYTF.

V is TRBV4-3 and J is TRBJ1-2, with a weak D call TRBD1 (5 bases). The V and J ends lost 0 bases and 8 bases respectively, with 16 bases between them. This CDR3 region has 15 residues. CDR1 and CDR2 (germline): LGHNA, YSLEER. CDR3 amino acids: CASSQDGMAGTGYTF. The CDR3 DNA reads as TGCGCCAGCAGCCAAGATGGCATGGCGGGGACCGGCTACACCTTC.

This clonotype was counted a few times. The genes are TRBV28 and TRBJ2-2; D may match TRBD1 or TRBD2 (5 bases each). CDR1 is MDHEN and CDR2 is SYDVKM in the germline V gene. CDR3 length: 13 amino acids. V lost 10 bases and J 3 bases, leaving 12 bases between the germline ends. In DNA, the CDR3 is TGTGCCACCCTCCGGGGCGACACCGGGGAGCTGTTTTTT. As protein: CATLRGDTGELFF.

V and J are TRBV16 and TRBJ2-5; 10 bases match TRBD1. The CDR3 is 16 amino acids. Unmatched junction bases numbered 8, after V lost 7 bases and J lost 0 bases. Looked up from germline, CDR1 is KGHSY and CDR2 is FQNENV. In DNA form, the CDR3 reads TGTGCCAGCACCCCAAGGGGACAGGGGTACCAAGAGACCCAGTACTTC. It specifies CASTPRGQGYQETQYF.

The chain has TRBV29-1 and TRBJ2-5; 7 bases are a match to TRBD2. With 4 bases clipped from V and 2 bases from J, the junction kept 4 bases outside the gene matches. The V gene's germline CDR1 is SQVTM and CDR2 ANQGSEA. The CDR3 length is 13 residues. The CDR3 is CSVVVGLQETQYF. The CDR3, as DNA: TGCAGCGTTGTTGTGGGACTACAAGAGACCCAGTACTTC.

This clonotype has more than one count but fewer than ten. The chain has TRBV19 and TRBJ2-6; 9 nucleotides align to TRBD1. J lost 2 bases, V lost 5 bases, and 7 bases had no gene match. There are 17 residues in the CDR3. Germline CDR1 and CDR2: LNHDA and SQIVND (reference sequence). The CDR3 DNA reads as TGTGCCAGTAGTCCGAACAGGGGGCTCACTGGGGCCAACGTCCTGACTTTC. This gives the protein CASSPNRGLTGANVLTF.

This clonotype was detected only a few times. The CDR3 coding sequence is TGTGCCAGCAGCTGGGCCGGACAGAAAAACATTCAGTACTTC. Translating gives CASSWAGQKNIQYF. The rearrangement joins TRBV7-3 to TRBJ2-4, with D possibly TRBD1 on 6 matching bases. This CDR3 has 14 residues. V gave up 4 bases and J gave up 4 bases, with 11 bases separating them. Per germline, CDR1 SGHTA and CDR2 FQGTGA.

CDR3 region: CASSRGLGRVNTEAFF. The CDR3 DNA reads TGTGCCAGCTCACGAGGACTGGGAAGGGTGAACACTGAAGCTTTCTTT. The chain employs TRBV18 and TRBJ1-1; no reliable D call. Germline V gives CDR1 KGHSH, CDR2 LQKENI. The CDR3 has 16 amino acids. Deletions cut 4 bases from V and 0 bases from J, with 15 bases between.

This clonotype came up a few times. The CDR3 DNA follows: TGTGCCAGCAGCAGGGAACAGGTTATCTACAATGAGCAGTTCTTC. This sequence encodes CASSREQVIYNEQFF. V usage is TRBV14 and J usage is TRBJ2-1, with D perhaps matching TRBD1 (5 bases). Per the germline V gene, CDR1 is SGHDN and CDR2 is FVKESK. V was trimmed by 5 bases and J by 3 bases, leaving 14 bases between them. This CDR3 region has 15 residues.

The chain recombines TRBV5-1 with TRBJ2-7; D not certain. This CDR3 spans 15 amino acids. V lost 0 bases to trimming and J lost 3 bases, with 13 bases between them. CDR1 and CDR2 from the germline V gene are SGHRS and YFSETQ. CDR3 protein: CASSLAGGSYYEQYF. CDR3 in DNA: TGCGCCAGCAGCTTGGCCGGTGGCAGCTACTACGAGCAGTACTTC. The full variable domain, in which reference TRBV5-1 and TRBJ2-7 provide the parts outside the CDR3, is KAGVTQTPRYLIKTRGQQVTLSCSPISGHRSVSWYQQTPGQGLQFLFEYFSETQRNKGNFPGRFSGRQFSNSRSEMNVSTLELGDSALYLCASSLAGGSYYEQYFGPGTRLTVT.